This is a list of T cell receptor beta chains from one sample in a study of blood T cell repertoires in COVID-19. Assay used: immunoSEQ multiplex PCR; TCRdb lists only in-frame clones, some missing. This repertoire shows about 52,000 clones, roughly four fifths found once; its top ten account for roughly a quarter. The material sequenced was peripheral blood. Every receptor here comes from a woman aged 80 or over with COVID-19, enrolled during active disease. CDR3s include the opening cysteine and the closing phenylalanine or tryptophan. Clone size is given for some rows only: seen once, a few or many times, or a class if the clone is expanded.

v_gene	abundance	j_gene	CDR3aa
TRBV4-1	-	TRBJ1-5	CASSQAAGEDQPQHF
TRBV9	-	TRBJ2-7	CASSLRLAGVDEQYF
TRBV7-9	-	TRBJ1-5	CASSPGPTGDRPQHF
TRBV28	-	TRBJ2-1	CASSIQSNEQFF
TRBV6-5	-	TRBJ1-2	CASSYGQSNYGYTF
TRBV6-5	few	TRBJ2-7	CASSYSGTGVGYEQYF
TRBV6-4	-	TRBJ2-3	CATQAGGSTDTQYF
TRBV7-9	-	TRBJ2-1	CASSSRQDYNEQFF
TRBV29-1	-	TRBJ1-4	CSVQGGPAQKLFF
TRBV9	-	TRBJ2-5	CASSSTGTQYF
TRBV2	once	TRBJ2-1	CASSEPGLGYNEQFF
TRBV11-3	-	TRBJ1-6	CASSLVGGDSPLHF
TRBV18	-	TRBJ2-5	CASSPPPGGETQYF
TRBV11-2	-	TRBJ2-7	CASSLAEGISYEQYF
TRBV29-1	-	TRBJ2-7	CSVEGGRPYYEQYF